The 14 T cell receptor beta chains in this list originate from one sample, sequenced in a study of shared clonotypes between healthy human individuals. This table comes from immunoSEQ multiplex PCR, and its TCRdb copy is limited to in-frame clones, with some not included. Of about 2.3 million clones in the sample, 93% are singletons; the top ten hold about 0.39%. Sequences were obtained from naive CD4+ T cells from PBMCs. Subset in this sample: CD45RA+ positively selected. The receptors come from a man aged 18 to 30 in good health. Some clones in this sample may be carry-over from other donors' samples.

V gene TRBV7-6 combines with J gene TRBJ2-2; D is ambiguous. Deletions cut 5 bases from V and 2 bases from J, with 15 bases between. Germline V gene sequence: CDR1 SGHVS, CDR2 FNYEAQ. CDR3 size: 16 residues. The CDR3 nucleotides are TGTGCCAGCAGCCGCGAGATAATTACCAACACCGGGGAGCTGTTTTTT. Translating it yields CASSREIITNTGELFF.

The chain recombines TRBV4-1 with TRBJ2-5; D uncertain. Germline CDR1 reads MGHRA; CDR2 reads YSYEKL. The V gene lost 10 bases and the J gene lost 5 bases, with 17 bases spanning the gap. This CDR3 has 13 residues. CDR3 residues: CATGQPGRETQYF. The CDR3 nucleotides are TGCGCCACCGGGCAGCCGGGTAGGGAGACCCAGTACTTC.

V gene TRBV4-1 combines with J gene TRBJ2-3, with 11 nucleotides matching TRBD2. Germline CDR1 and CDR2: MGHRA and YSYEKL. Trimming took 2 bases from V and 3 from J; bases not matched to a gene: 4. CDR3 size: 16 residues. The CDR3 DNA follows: TGCGCCAGCAGCCAATCAACTAGCGGGGGAACAGATACGCAGTATTTT. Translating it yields CASSQSTSGGTDTQYF.

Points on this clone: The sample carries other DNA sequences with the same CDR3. The CDR3 bases are TGTGCCAGCAGCGCGACAGGTTCAGATACGCAGTATTTT. Translating gives CASSATGSDTQYF. The chain links TRBV7-3 to TRBJ2-3; perhaps TRBD1 as D (6 bases). The ends were cut back, 5 bases at V and 4 bases at J, with 10 bases in the middle. The germline V gene has CDR1 SGHTA and CDR2 FQGTGA. This CDR3 contains 13 residues. Full variable domain (rest looked up from reference TRBV7-3 and TRBJ2-3): GAGVSQTPSNKVTEKGKYVELRCDPISGHTALYWYRQSLGQGPEFLIYFQGTGAADDSGLPNDRFFAVRPEGSVSTLKIQRTERGDSAVYLCASSATGSDTQYFGPGTRLTVL.

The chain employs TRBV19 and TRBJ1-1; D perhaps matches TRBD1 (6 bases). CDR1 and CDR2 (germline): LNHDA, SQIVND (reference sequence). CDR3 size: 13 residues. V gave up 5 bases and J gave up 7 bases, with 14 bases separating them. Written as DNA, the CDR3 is TGTGCCAGTAGTCACCGGGACACTGATGAAGCTTTCTTT. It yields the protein CASSHRDTDEAFF. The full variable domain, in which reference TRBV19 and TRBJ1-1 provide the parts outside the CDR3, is DGGITQSPKYLFRKEGQNVTLSCEQNLNHDAMYWYRQDPGQGLRLIYYSQIVNDFQKGDIAEGYSVSREKKESFPLTVTSAQKNPTAFYLCASSHRDTDEAFFGQGTRLTVV.

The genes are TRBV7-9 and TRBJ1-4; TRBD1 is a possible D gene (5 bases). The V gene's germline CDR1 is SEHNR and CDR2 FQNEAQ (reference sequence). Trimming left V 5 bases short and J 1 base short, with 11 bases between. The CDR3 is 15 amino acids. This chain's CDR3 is CASSGRGGTNEKLFF. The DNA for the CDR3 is TGTGCCAGCAGCGGTAGGGGCGGAACTAATGAAAAACTGTTTTTT.

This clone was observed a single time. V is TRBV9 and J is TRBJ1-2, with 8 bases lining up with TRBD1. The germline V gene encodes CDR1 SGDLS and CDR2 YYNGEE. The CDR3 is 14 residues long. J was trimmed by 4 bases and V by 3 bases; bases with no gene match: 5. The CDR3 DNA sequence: TGTGCCAGCAGCGCGGGACAGGTGTTCTATGGCTACACCTTC. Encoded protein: CASSAGQVFYGYTF. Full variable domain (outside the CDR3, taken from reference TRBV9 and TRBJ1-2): DSGVTQTPKHLITATGQRVTLRCSPRSGDLSVYWYQQSLDQGLQFLIQYYNGEERAKGNILERFSAQQFPDLHSELNLSSLELGDSALYFCASSAGQVFYGYTFGSGTRLTVV.

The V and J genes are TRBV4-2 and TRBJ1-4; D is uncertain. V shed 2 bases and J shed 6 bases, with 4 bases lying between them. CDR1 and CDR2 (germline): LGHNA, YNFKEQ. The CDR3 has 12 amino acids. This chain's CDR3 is CASSQRDEKLFF. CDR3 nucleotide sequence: TGTGCCAGCAGCCAAAGGGATGAAAAACTGTTTTTT.

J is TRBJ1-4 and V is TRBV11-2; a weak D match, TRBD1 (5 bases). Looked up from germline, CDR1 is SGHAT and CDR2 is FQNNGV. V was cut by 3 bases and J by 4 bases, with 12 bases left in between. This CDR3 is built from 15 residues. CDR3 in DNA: TGTGCCAGCAGCTTTGGGGCAGGGAGTAATGAAAAACTGTTTTTT. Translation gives CASSFGAGSNEKLFF.

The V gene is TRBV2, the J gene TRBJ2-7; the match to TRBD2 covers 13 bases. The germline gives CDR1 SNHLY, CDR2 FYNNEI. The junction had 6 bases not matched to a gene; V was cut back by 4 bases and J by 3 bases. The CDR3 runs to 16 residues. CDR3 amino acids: CASSAFGLAGVYEQYF. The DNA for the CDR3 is TGTGCCAGCAGTGCATTTGGACTAGCGGGAGTCTACGAGCAGTACTTC.

CDR3 nucleotides: TGTGCCAGCAGCGCGAGTCGATTCCAAGAGACCCAGTACTTC. It codes for CASSASRFQETQYF. V usage is TRBV9 and J usage is TRBJ2-5, with unresolved D. This CDR3 is 14 amino acids long. V lost 3 bases, J lost 1 base, and 10 bases lay in between. Germline V gene sequence: CDR1 SGDLS, CDR2 YYNGEE.

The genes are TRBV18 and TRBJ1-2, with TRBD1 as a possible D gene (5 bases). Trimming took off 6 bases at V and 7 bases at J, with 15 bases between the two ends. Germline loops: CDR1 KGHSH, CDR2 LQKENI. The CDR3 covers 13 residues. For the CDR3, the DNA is TGTGCCAGCTCTGAGAGGGGAGGCGGTGGCTACACCTTC. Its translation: CASSERGGGGYTF.

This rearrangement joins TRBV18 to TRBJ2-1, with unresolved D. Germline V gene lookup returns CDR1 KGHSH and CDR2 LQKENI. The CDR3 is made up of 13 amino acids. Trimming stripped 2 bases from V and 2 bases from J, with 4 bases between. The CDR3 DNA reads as TGTGCCAGCTCACCAAACACCTACAATGAGCAGTTCTTC. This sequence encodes CASSPNTYNEQFF.

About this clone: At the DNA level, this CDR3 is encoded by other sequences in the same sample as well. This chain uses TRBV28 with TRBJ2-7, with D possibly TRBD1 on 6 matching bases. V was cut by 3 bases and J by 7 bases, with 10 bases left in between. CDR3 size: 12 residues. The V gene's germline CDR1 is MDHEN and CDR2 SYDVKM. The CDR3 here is CASSFLQGEQYF. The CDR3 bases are TGTGCCAGCAGTTTCCTCCAGGGGGAGCAGTACTTC.